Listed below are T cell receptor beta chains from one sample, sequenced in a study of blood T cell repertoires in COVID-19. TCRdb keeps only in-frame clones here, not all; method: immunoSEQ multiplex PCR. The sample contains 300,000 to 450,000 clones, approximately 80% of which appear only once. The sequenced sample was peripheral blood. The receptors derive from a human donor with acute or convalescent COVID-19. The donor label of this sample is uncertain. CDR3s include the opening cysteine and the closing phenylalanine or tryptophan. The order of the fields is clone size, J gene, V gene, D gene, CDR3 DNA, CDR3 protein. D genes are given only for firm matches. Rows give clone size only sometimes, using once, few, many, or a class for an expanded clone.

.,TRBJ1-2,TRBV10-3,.,TGTGCCACTACAGCGGGAGAGATAATCTTTGGCTACACCTTC,CATTAGEIIFGYTF
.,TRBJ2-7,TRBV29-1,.,TGCAGCGTTGCCCCGGGGAGCTACGAGCAGTACTTC,CSVAPGSYEQYF
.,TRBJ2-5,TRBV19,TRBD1,TGTGCCAGTAGTACAGGGGGAAGAGGAGAGACCCAGTACTTC,CASSTGGRGETQYF
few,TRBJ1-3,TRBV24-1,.,TGTGCCACCAGTGAGGGAAGAGGGAACACCATATATTTT,CATSEGRGNTIYF
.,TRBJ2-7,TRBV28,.,TGTGCCAGCAGTTTAGGACAGATCTCCTACGAGCAGTACTTC,CASSLGQISYEQYF
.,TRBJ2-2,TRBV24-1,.,TGTGCCACCAGTGACACTACCGTCCGGACAGCGAACACCGGGGAGCTGTTTTTT,CATSDTTVRTANTGELFF
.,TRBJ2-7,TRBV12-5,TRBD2,TGTGCTAGTGGTTTGCGCCTAGCGGGAGGTCCCTACGAGCAGTACTTC,CASGLRLAGGPYEQYF
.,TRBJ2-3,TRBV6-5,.,TGTGCCAGCAGTTCTGCCCAGGGTCCAGATACGCAGTATTTT,CASSSAQGPDTQYF
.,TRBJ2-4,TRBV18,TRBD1,TGTGCCAGCTCATCGAAGGGACAGGGTTTGGCCCCATCCAGGGGGGCTCAGTACTTC,CASSSKGQGLAPSRGAQYF
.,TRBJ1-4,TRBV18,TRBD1,TGTGCCAGCTCGACCGGACAGGAGGGTTACGAAAAACTGTTTTTT,CASSTGQEGYEKLFF
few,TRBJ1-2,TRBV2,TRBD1,TGTGCCAGCAGTAAACAATCAGGACAGGGCTACCCTGGCTACACCTTC,CASSKQSGQGYPGYTF
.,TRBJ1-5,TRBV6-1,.,TGTGCCAGCAGTGAATGGGTCACATGGGGAGATCAGCCCCAGCATTTT,CASSEWVTWGDQPQHF
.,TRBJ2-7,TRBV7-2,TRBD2,TGTGCCAGCAGCACTCGGACTAGCGGGAGGGCTTCAAGAGCGTACGAGCAGTACTTC,CASSTRTSGRASRAYEQYF
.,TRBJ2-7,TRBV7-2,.,TGTGCCAGCAGCGGCGGCTCCTACGAGCAGTACTTC,CASSGGSYEQYF
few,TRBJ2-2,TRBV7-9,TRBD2,TGTGCCAGCAGCTCCCGGACTAGCGGGAGTCTGGACACCGGGGAGCTGTTTTTT,CASSSRTSGSLDTGELFF
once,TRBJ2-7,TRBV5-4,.,TGTGCCAGCAGCTTAGACCTCGGGGAACGCGAGCAGTACTTC,CASSLDLGEREQYF
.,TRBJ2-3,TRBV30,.,TGTGCCTGGATATCATCCGGGGGCACAGATACGCAGTATTTT,CAWISSGGTDTQYF
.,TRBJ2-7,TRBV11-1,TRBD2,TGTGCCAGCAGCGCAAGTCTAGCGGGGGCAACCTACGAGCAGTACTTC,CASSASLAGATYEQYF
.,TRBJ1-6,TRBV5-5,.,TGTGCCAGCAGCTTTGACGGGCGGGATAATTCACCCCTCCACTTT,CASSFDGRDNSPLHF
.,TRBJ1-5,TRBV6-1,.,TGTGCCAGCAGTGAAGGGCTTAGCAATCAGCCCCAGCATTTT,CASSEGLSNQPQHF
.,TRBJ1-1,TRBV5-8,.,TGTGCCAGCAGCCGGGACTGGGTAAACACTGAAGCTTTCTTT,CASSRDWVNTEAFF
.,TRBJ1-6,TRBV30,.,TGTGCCTGGACCGACGGGGGGAGGCCCCTCCACTTT,CAWTDGGRPLHF
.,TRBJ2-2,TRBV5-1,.,TGCGCCAGCAGCTTGCCGCCTGCGAGCACCGGGGAGCTGTTTTTT,CASSLPPASTGELFF
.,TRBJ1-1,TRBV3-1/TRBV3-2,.,TGTGCCAGCAGCCTACGGACTTCTGAAGCTTTCTTT,CASSLRTSEAFF
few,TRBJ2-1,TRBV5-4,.,TGTGCCAGCAGCAGGGAGCTATTCTTGGGTGAGCAGTTCTTC,CASSRELFLGEQFF
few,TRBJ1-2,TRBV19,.,TGTGCCAGTAGTATAGCAGGGTTGGCTAACTATGGCTACACCTTC,CASSIAGLANYGYTF
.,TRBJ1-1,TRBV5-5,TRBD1,TGTGCCAGCAGCGCTCGGACAGGGGTGTACACTGAAGCTTTCTTT,CASSARTGVYTEAFF
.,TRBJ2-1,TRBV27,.,TGTGCCAGCAGGACCGGGACTGGGATGGGCAATGAGCAGTTCTTC,CASRTGTGMGNEQFF
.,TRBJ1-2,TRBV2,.,TGTGCCAGCAGCCTCAACTATGGCTACACCTTC,CASSLNYGYTF
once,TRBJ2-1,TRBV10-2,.,TGCGCCAGCAGGATAGCGGAAGCTAATGAGCAGTTCTTC,CASRIAEANEQFF
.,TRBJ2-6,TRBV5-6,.,TGTGCCAGCAGCTCGCCGGGTAATAGGGCCAACGTCCTGACTTTC,CASSSPGNRANVLTF
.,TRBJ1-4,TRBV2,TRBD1,TGTGCCAGCAGTGGACAGGGAATTGAAAAACTGTTTTTT,CASSGQGIEKLFF
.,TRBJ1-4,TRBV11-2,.,TGTGCCAGCAGGCTCTCGAGAGGGCAAGGAGAAAAACTGTTTTTT,CASRLSRGQGEKLFF
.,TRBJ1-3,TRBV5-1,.,TGCGCCAGCATCTCGACTGACGGAAACACCATATATTTT,CASISTDGNTIYF
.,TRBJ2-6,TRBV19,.,TGTGCCAGTGATCCTCGAGGGTCAGGGGCCAACGTCCTGACTTTC,CASDPRGSGANVLTF
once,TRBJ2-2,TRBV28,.,TGTGCCAGCAGTTTATGGCGAAGCGGACTTGGGGAGCTGTTTTTT,CASSLWRSGLGELFF
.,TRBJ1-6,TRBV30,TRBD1,TGTGCCTGGAGTACCAACAGGGGTAATTCACCCCTCCACTTT,CAWSTNRGNSPLHF
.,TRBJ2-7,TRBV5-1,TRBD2,TGCGCCAGCAGCGTAGCGGGGGGGTCCTACGAGCAGTACTTC,CASSVAGGSYEQYF
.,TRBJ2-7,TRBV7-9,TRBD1,TGTGCCAGCAGCTTCGGACAGGGGCGAACCTACGAGCAGTACTTC,CASSFGQGRTYEQYF